Listed below are T cell receptor beta chains from one sample, sequenced in a study of blood T cell repertoires in COVID-19. Only in-frame clones appear in the TCRdb table, and some are missing; sequencing was by immunoSEQ multiplex PCR. The data hold around 120,000 clones, with approximately 80% observed a single time. Sequenced sample: peripheral blood. Every receptor here comes from a man aged 65-85 years with acute or convalescent COVID-19. Both conserved end residues are part of each CDR3. The order of the fields is D gene, V gene, J gene, clone size, CDR3 DNA, CDR3 protein. A D gene is named only where the DNA matches it firmly. Expanded clones are given a class, and other clones once, few, many or no size at all.

-	TRBV29-1	TRBJ2-7	-	TGCAGCGTTGGGAGTTACGAGCAGTACTTC	CSVGSYEQYF
-	TRBV11-2	TRBJ2-2	-	TGTGCCAGCAGCTTAGTACCCCGGGTTACGGAGCTGTTTTTT	CASSLVPRVTELFF
-	TRBV5-1	TRBJ1-1	-	TGCGCCAGCAGCTCGCAGGGGCGGGACACTGAAGCTTTCTTT	CASSSQGRDTEAFF
-	TRBV10-3	TRBJ2-1	-	TGTGCCATCAGTGGGGGGGGCCCGTACAATGAGCAGTTCTTC	CAISGGGPYNEQFF
-	TRBV24-1	TRBJ2-2	few	TGTGCCACCAGTGAAAATGCAGGGCCAACCGGGGAGCTGTTTTTT	CATSENAGPTGELFF
-	TRBV2	TRBJ2-2	few	TGTGCCAGCAGCTCTGTACAGGAAGGGGGCGGGGAGCTGTTTTTT	CASSSVQEGGGELFF
-	TRBV5-1	TRBJ1-4	-	TGCGCCAGCAGCTTGGCCCTCTCTAATGAAAAACTGTTTTTT	CASSLALSNEKLFF
-	TRBV29-1	TRBJ2-5	-	TGCAGCGTAGGGGGGGACCAAGAGACCCAGTACTTC	CSVGGDQETQYF
TRBD1	TRBV18	TRBJ1-4	-	TGTGCCAGCTCACCTGACAGGGGGAATGGTGAAAAACTGTTTTTT	CASSPDRGNGEKLFF
-	TRBV4-2	TRBJ2-3	-	TGTGCCAGCAGCTCCCGGACCAGACAGGCAGATACGCAGTATTTT	CASSSRTRQADTQYF
-	TRBV7-9	TRBJ2-3	-	TGTGCCAGCAGCCCGAGGGTTGGGGATACGCAGTATTTT	CASSPRVGDTQYF
TRBD1	TRBV27	TRBJ1-4	-	TGTGCCAGCAGTTCCCAGGGGGCGGGAGATGAAAAACTGTTTTTT	CASSSQGAGDEKLFF